Listed below are T cell receptor beta chains from one sample, sequenced in a study of T cell responses to AZD1222 COVID-19 vaccine. Sequenced by immunoSEQ multiplex PCR; TCRdb stores in-frame clones only, minus some. The profile shows 40,000 to 55,000 clones, 90% of them singletons. The material was peripheral blood, obtained 28 days after the second AZD1222 dose. All receptors come from an adult who received the AZD1222 COVID-19 vaccine. Each CDR3 is given with its conserved first and last residue. D genes are given only for firm matches. Rows may omit the clone size; those that give it use once, few, many or a size class.

D	V	size	J	CDR3	DNA
TRBD1	TRBV19	-	TRBJ1-5	CASSAPGTGNQPQHF	TGTGCCAGTAGTGCCCCCGGGACAGGGAATCAGCCCCAGCATTTT
-	TRBV7-9	once	TRBJ1-6	CASSLGGWRIHSPLHF	TGTGCCAGCAGCTTAGGGGGTTGGAGGATCCATTCACCCCTCCACTTT
TRBD1	TRBV7-9	-	TRBJ2-5	CASSSRTGSQETQYF	TGTGCCAGCAGCTCGAGGACAGGGAGCCAAGAGACCCAGTACTTC
TRBD2	TRBV6-5	-	TRBJ2-7	CASKLAGGQNEQYF	TGTGCCAGCAAGTTAGCGGGGGGGCAAAACGAGCAGTACTTC
-	TRBV7-2	-	TRBJ1-5	CASSLGRGGNQPQHF	TGTGCCAGCAGCTTAGGCAGGGGTGGCAATCAGCCCCAGCATTTT
-	TRBV18	-	TRBJ2-2	CASSPRSVSNTGELFF	TGTGCCAGCTCACCTCGGTCCGTTTCGAACACCGGGGAGCTGTTTTTT
-	TRBV12-5	-	TRBJ1-4	CASRGTRGKLFF	TGTGCTAGTCGGGGGACACGCGGAAAACTGTTTTTT
-	TRBV5-5	-	TRBJ2-7	CASSLQGGSSYEQYF	TGTGCCAGCAGCTTGCAGGGCGGTAGCTCCTACGAGCAGTACTTC
TRBD1	TRBV30	-	TRBJ1-5	CAWSSDRGQGQPQHF	TGTGCCTGGAGTTCGGACAGGGGGCAAGGTCAGCCCCAGCATTTT
-	TRBV7-2	-	TRBJ1-3	CASSLGGSAGNTIYF	TGTGCCAGCAGCTTGGGGGGAAGTGCTGGAAACACCATATATTTT
-	TRBV5-1	-	TRBJ1-5	CASSLGPGGNQPQHF	TGCGCCAGCAGCTTGGGCCCAGGGGGCAATCAGCCCCAGCATTTT
TRBD2	TRBV30	-	TRBJ2-2	CAWAGGFGSGGGELFF	TGTGCCTGGGCCGGAGGTTTTGGTAGCGGGGGCGGGGAGCTGTTTTTT
-	TRBV4-1	large	TRBJ2-2	CASSQVPGTTGELFF	TGCGCCAGCAGCCAAGTACCCGGGACCACCGGGGAGCTGTTTTTT
TRBD2	TRBV7-2	-	TRBJ2-7	CASSPNPGLVYEQYF	TGTGCCAGCAGCCCCAACCCGGGACTAGTGTACGAGCAGTACTTC
-	TRBV5-5	-	TRBJ2-1	CASSRDGGKYNEQFF	TGTGCCAGCAGCCGGGACGGAGGAAAATACAATGAGCAGTTCTTC
-	TRBV2	-	TRBJ2-2	CASSEVKVFGELFF	TGTGCCAGCAGTGAAGTAAAGGTTTTCGGGGAGCTGTTTTTT
-	TRBV5-1	-	TRBJ2-1	CASSLGVSGNEQFF	TGCGCCAGCAGCTTGGGGGTTAGTGGGAATGAGCAGTTCTTC
TRBD1	TRBV14	-	TRBJ1-2	CASSSGGYGYTF	TGTGCCAGCAGCTCAGGGGGCTATGGCTACACCTTC
-	TRBV7-9	-	TRBJ1-1	CASSPQGGGLRNTEAFF	TGTGCCAGCAGTCCACAGGGAGGAGGTCTTCGGAACACTGAAGCTTTCTTT
TRBD2	TRBV5-1	-	TRBJ2-3	CASSLGLAGGPADTQYF	TGCGCCAGCAGCTTGGGACTAGCGGGGGGGCCCGCAGATACGCAGTATTTT
-	TRBV19	once	TRBJ1-2	CASSIEAAYYGYTF	TGTGCCAGTAGTATAGAGGCAGCCTACTATGGCTACACCTTC
TRBD1	TRBV19	-	TRBJ1-4	CASSDGQGPNEKLFF	TGTGCCAGTAGTGATGGACAGGGGCCTAATGAAAAACTGTTTTTT
TRBD1	TRBV29-1	-	TRBJ1-2	CSVDQTGGYGYTF	TGCAGCGTTGACCAGACAGGGGGGTATGGCTACACCTTC
-	TRBV6-5	-	TRBJ2-1	CASRAYNEQFF	TGTGCCAGCAGGGCCTACAATGAGCAGTTCTTC
TRBD1	TRBV5-4	-	TRBJ1-1	CASSRDRGEGTEAFF	TGTGCCAGCAGTCGGGACAGGGGGGAGGGGACTGAAGCTTTCTTT
TRBD1	TRBV18	-	TRBJ1-1	CASSHDRGLGAFF	TGTGCCAGCTCCCATGACAGGGGTCTAGGGGCTTTCTTT
-	TRBV6-5	-	TRBJ1-5	CASGVGGNQPQHF	TGTGCCAGCGGCGTGGGAGGCAATCAGCCCCAGCATTTT
TRBD2	TRBV27	-	TRBJ2-1	CASSLRAGGAGYYEQFF	TGTGCCAGCAGTTTACGGGCGGGGGGGGCCGGTTATTATGAGCAGTTCTTC
-	TRBV10-3	-	TRBJ1-2	CAISVRPARDYGYTF	TGTGCCATCAGTGTACGCCCCGCCCGCGACTATGGCTACACCTTC
-	TRBV10-3	-	TRBJ1-2	CAISDGGGDSRYGYTF	TGTGCCATCAGTGACGGAGGGGGGGATTCGCGCTATGGCTACACCTTC
TRBD2	TRBV6-1	-	TRBJ2-4	CASSEAGRAQYF	TGTGCCAGCAGTGAAGCGGGGAGGGCTCAGTACTTC
-	TRBV5-4	-	TRBJ1-2	CASSLGGYGYTF	TGTGCCAGCAGCTTGGGGGGCTATGGCTACACCTTC
TRBD1	TRBV7-2	-	TRBJ1-6	CASSFPRTGSAYNSPLHF	TGTGCCAGCAGCTTTCCCCGGACAGGGAGCGCCTATAATTCACCCCTCCACTTT
-	TRBV5-1	-	TRBJ2-3	CASSLGNGGDTQYF	TGCGCCAGCAGCTTGGGCAACGGTGGAGATACGCAGTATTTT
-	TRBV18	-	TRBJ2-3	CASSLRDGSTDTQYF	TGTGCCAGCTCGCTTCGGGACGGAAGCACAGATACGCAGTATTTT